This T cell receptor beta chain was sequenced in a study of blood T cell repertoires in COVID-19 (dated by TCRdb to about 2020). About the full investigation: The collaborator samples originated in the United States, Italy and Spain and spanned the acute and convalescent phases of COVID-19. The prospective study material was composed of cDNA or gDNA derived from T cells, B-cell-depleted T cells, or PBMCs. Sample metadata almost always included a de-identified subject ID, COVID-19 status, age in years and sex. HLA class I and class II types, where available, came from metadata supplied by the sample provider rather than from assay-based typing. Deeply sampled blood TCRbeta repertoires from subjects exposed to, actively infected with, or recovered from COVID-19 were included in the dataset. The repertoires were made available in a free public database intended to serve as a resource for research on the immune response to SARS-CoV-2. Samples came from the ongoing ImmuneRACE study (first 160 participants) plus 1,254 subjects from 6 global collaborators.

To note about this clone: It has no known antigen specificity. Per-nucleotide qualities are absent, and no much larger clonotype sits a single base away.

TCRbeta CDR3 regions were amplified from genomic DNA using the immunoSEQ Assay, a bias-controlled multiplex PCR. Per the source publication's procedure: The number of nucleated cells in each sample was estimated from the amplification of reference gene primers within the assay. To quantify the absolute abundance of each unique TCRbeta CDR3 rearrangement, sequence reads were collapsed and filtered. For each sample, productive Simpson clonality was calculated as the square root of Simpson's diversity index across productive rearrangements. TCRdb's version of the immuneACCESS table is confined to in-frame rearrangements and falls short of the full clone set. An unresolved V gene accounts for under half of the shortfall where checked; the remainder is of unknown origin. Clonal size and the V and J genes are those of that table, whereas D and trimming came from the DNA. Across this sample there are some 200,000 clones, with 86% seen only once. Jointly, the top ten make up around 3.5% of the sample.

The research as a whole found: The amount of clinical and demographic metadata varied by source and participant and was provided uncurated.

Participants in the prospective study were aged 18 to 89 years, lived in over 20 United States geographic areas, and enrolled through a virtual design. To assign participants to cohorts, the prospective study relied on clinical history that participants themselves reported in a screening survey and a study questionnaire. In the prospective study, mobile phlebotomists collected whole blood, serum and a nasopharyngeal or oropharyngeal swab from each participant. Participants in the prospective study had the option to provide additional blood draws and questionnaires over a roughly two-month period. Blood samples from the prospective study were shipped frozen or at room temperature prior to DNA extraction. The sequencing input was PBMCs or T cells enriched from blood (not recorded which). This TCR came from a woman in her forties with acute COVID-19.

This receptor has the CDR3 CATSDPSGGDTDTQYF. The nucleotide sequence reads TGTGCCACCAGTGACCCTAGCGGGGGGGACACAGATACGCAGTATTTT. In this chain, TRBV24-1 is recombined with TRBJ2-3, with TRBD2 matching 12 junction bases. Including cysteine and phenylalanine, the CDR3 has 16 amino acids. Only the CDR3 DNA stays, 48 bases, in frame from base 1. Relative to germline, V is missing 4 bases and J is missing 2 bases, with 3 bases of the junction outside any gene match. The germline V gene provides CDR1 KGHDR and CDR2 SFDVKD.